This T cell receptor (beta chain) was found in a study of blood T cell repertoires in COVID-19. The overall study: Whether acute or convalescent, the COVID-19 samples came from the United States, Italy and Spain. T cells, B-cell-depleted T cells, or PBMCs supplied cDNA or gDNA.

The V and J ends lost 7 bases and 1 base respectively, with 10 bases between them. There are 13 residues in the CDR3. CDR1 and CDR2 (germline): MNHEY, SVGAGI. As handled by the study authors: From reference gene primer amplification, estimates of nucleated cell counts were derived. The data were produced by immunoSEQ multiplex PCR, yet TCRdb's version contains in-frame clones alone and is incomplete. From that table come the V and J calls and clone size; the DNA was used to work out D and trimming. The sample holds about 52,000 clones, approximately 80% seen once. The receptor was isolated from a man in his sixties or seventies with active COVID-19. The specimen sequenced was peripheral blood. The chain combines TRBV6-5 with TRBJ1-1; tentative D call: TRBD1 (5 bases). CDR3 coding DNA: TGTGCCAGCACCGCAGACAGGAACACTGAAGCTTTCTTT. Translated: CASTADRNTEAFF.